This TCR beta chain was retrieved from a study of technical replicates of blood from a few donors. Germline V gene sequence: CDR1 SGHTA, CDR2 FQGTGA. The CDR3 totals 14 residues. Trimming cost V 4 bases and J 10 bases, with 14 bases left between them. Measured with immunoSEQ multiplex PCR; TCRdb has only the in-frame clones, and not every one. The sample lists about 85,000 clones; about 95% were seen once. Sequenced material: T cells isolated from PBMCs. This chain connects TRBV7-3 to TRBJ1-6; tentative D call: TRBD1 (5 bases). This sequence originates from a human donor in good health. In DNA, the CDR3 is TGTGCCAGCAGCTCTGGGGGAGGGTACTCACCCCTCCACTTT. Its protein product is CASSSGGGYSPLHF.